The 18 T cell receptor beta chains below come from one sample, sequenced in a study of blood T cell repertoires in COVID-19. Profiled with immunoSEQ multiplex PCR; TCRdb holds only in-frame clones, not every one. The sample carries approximately 240,000 clones, approximately 86% recorded once. Sequencing used peripheral blood. The origin of the receptors is a woman under 40 with COVID-19, enrolled during active disease.

The V gene is TRBV28, the J gene TRBJ2-5; TRBD1 matches 7 bases. Germline V lookup: CDR1 MDHEN, CDR2 SYDVKM. The CDR3 loop spans 17 amino acids. The junction had 13 bases not matched to a gene; V was cut back by 1 base and J by 5 bases. Here the CDR3 reads CASSLYPRQGGRETQYF. CDR3 in DNA: TGTGCCAGCAGTTTATATCCCAGACAGGGTGGGCGGGAGACCCAGTACTTC.

Details on this clone: Other nucleotide sequences from this sample produce the same CDR3. The DNA for the CDR3 is TGTGCCAGCAGCTTAGTCGTGAGAGAGACCCAGTACTTC. Protein sequence: CASSLVVRETQYF. V and J are TRBV7-2 and TRBJ2-5; D is unclear. Germline V CDR1 and CDR2: SGHTA, FQGNSA. This CDR3 has 13 amino acids. Deletions cut 1 base from V and 4 bases from J, with 7 bases between.

Only a few counts were recorded for this clone. This chain links TRBV15 with TRBJ2-7; 9 nucleotides match TRBD1. Germline V gives CDR1 LNHNV, CDR2 YYDKDF (reference sequence). The length of the CDR3 is 15 residues. V shed 3 bases and J 3 bases; nucleotides not matched to a gene: 6. The CDR3 sequence: CATSRRQGDRYEQYF. CDR3 DNA sequence: TGTGCCACCAGCAGGCGACAGGGGGACCGCTACGAGCAGTACTTC.

V gene TRBV19 combines with J gene TRBJ2-1; 8 nucleotides agree with TRBD2. Germline-derived CDR1 and CDR2 are LNHDA and SQIVND (reference sequence). Trimming took 1 base from V and 4 from J; bases not matched to a gene: 3. This CDR3 region has 15 residues. In DNA, the CDR3 is TGTGCCAGTAGTATAGCGGGGGGGATATACAATGAGCAGTTCTTC. Protein sequence: CASSIAGGIYNEQFF.

The rearrangement joins TRBV9 to TRBJ2-6, with 7 bases identical to TRBD1. CDR3 length: 17 amino acids. V gave up 4 bases and J gave up 3 bases; unmatched junction bases: 10. Germline CDR1 is SGDLS and CDR2 is YYNGEE. The CDR3 DNA follows: TGTGCCAGCAGCCTCCACCAGACAGGGAATGGGGCCAACGTCCTGACTTTC. Its protein product is CASSLHQTGNGANVLTF. The variable domain in full, with the rest retrieved from reference TRBV9 and TRBJ2-6, is DSGVTQTPKHLITATGQRVTLRCSPRSGDLSVYWYQQSLDQGLQFLIQYYNGEERAKGNILERFSAQQFPDLHSELNLSSLELGDSALYFCASSLHQTGNGANVLTFGAGSRLTVL.

V and J are TRBV6-5 and TRBJ1-2; TRBD1 might be the D (6 bases). The CDR3 runs 14 residues. V gave up 2 bases and J gave up 4 bases, with 11 bases separating them. CDR1 and CDR2 from the germline V gene are MNHEY and SVGAGI. The CDR3 region is CASSYREGGYGYTF. CDR3 in DNA: TGTGCCAGCAGTTACAGGGAGGGGGGCTATGGCTACACCTTC.

This clone was observed a handful of times. V and J are TRBV2 and TRBJ1-2, with D possibly matching TRBD1 (6 bases). V was trimmed by 6 bases and J by 3 bases, leaving 11 bases between them. Germline loops: CDR1 SNHLY, CDR2 FYNNEI. The CDR3 runs to 13 residues. The CDR3 is CASSREGDYGYTF. Here the CDR3 DNA reads TGTGCCAGCAGCAGGGAGGGGGACTATGGCTACACCTTC.

The chain uses TRBV4-1 and TRBJ2-5; no definite D call. Germline CDR1 reads MGHRA; CDR2 reads YSYEKL. The CDR3 loop spans 14 amino acids. Trimming removed 1 base at V and 9 bases at J, with 15 bases between. DNA of the CDR3: TGCGCCAGCAGCCAAGTTGCTTCAGTTGTGGCCCAGTACTTC. Amino acid sequence: CASSQVASVVAQYF.

The rearrangement joins TRBV24-1 to TRBJ2-3; perhaps TRBD1 as D (6 bases). The CDR3 covers 14 residues. V lost 5 bases to trimming and J lost 1 base, with 9 bases between them. The germline CDR1 and CDR2 sequences are KGHDR and SFDVKD. CDR3 region: CATSGPGGTDTQYF. CDR3 nucleotides: TGTGCCACCAGTGGGCCAGGGGGCACAGATACGCAGTATTTT.

Notes on this clone: One end of the junction fails to match germline, which may point to a read error. J is TRBJ2-7 and V is TRBV27; D is perhaps TRBD1 (5 bases). Germline V gene sequence: CDR1 MNHEY, CDR2 SMNVEV (reference sequence). This CDR3 has 14 residues. CDR3 loop: CASSLSGAGREQYF. The CDR3 nucleotides are TGTGCCAGCAGTCTATCTGGGGCAGGACGAGAGCAGTACTTC.

V gene TRBV11-2 combines with J gene TRBJ2-2, with D possibly matching TRBD2 (5 bases). The CDR3 has 14 amino acids. Germline CDR1 is SGHAT and CDR2 is FQNNGV. The V end was cut by 0 bases, the J end by 5 bases, with 7 bases between. The CDR3 nucleotides are TGTGCCAGCAGCTTAGATGCGGGTACCGGGGAGCTGTTTTTT. It encodes CASSLDAGTGELFF. The whole variable domain, remainder taken from reference TRBV11-2 and TRBJ2-2, is EAGVAQSPRYKIIEKRQSVAFWCNPISGHATLYWYQQILGQGPKLLIQFQNNGVVDDSQLPKDRFSAERLKGVDSTLKIQPAKLEDSAVYLCASSLDAGTGELFFGEGSRLTVL.

This chain links TRBV2 with TRBJ2-3; 11 nucleotides agree with TRBD2. Unmatched junction bases numbered 7, after V lost 6 bases and J lost 5 bases. This CDR3 region has 15 residues. Looked up from germline, CDR1 is SNHLY and CDR2 is FYNNEI. The DNA for the CDR3 is TGTGCCAGCAGGGCGACTAGCGGGGAGGGAGATACGCAGTATTTT. Protein product: CASRATSGEGDTQYF.

This clone has just one count. The chain joins TRBV19 to TRBJ1-6; 7 bases match TRBD1. With 5 bases clipped from V and 6 bases from J, the junction kept 4 bases outside the gene matches. CDR1 LNHDA and CDR2 SQIVND come from the germline V gene (reference sequence). CDR3 length equals 14 residues. The CDR3 nucleotides are TGTGCCAGTAGTGCGACAGGGAGTAATTCACCCCTCCACTTT. Its translation is CASSATGSNSPLHF. The full variable domain, its missing parts supplied by reference TRBV19 and TRBJ1-6, is DGGITQSPKYLFRKEGQNVTLSCEQNLNHDAMYWYRQDPGQGLRLIYYSQIVNDFQKGDIAEGYSVSREKKESFPLTVTSAQKNPTAFYLCASSATGSNSPLHFGNGTRLTVT.

The V call is TRBV7-9, the J call TRBJ1-2, with a tentative D call TRBD1 (6 bases). Trimming removed 5 bases at V and 4 bases at J, with 17 bases between. Per germline, CDR1 SEHNR and CDR2 FQNEAQ (reference sequence). CDR3 size: 15 residues. The CDR3 loop reads CASSPTTQGSYGYTF. The CDR3 DNA reads TGTGCCAGCAGCCCCACCACCCAGGGGAGCTATGGCTACACCTTC.

The CDR3 loop reads CASTRGAGELNEQFF. CDR3 DNA sequence: TGTGCCAGCACCAGAGGTGCGGGAGAACTCAATGAGCAGTTCTTC. This chain uses TRBV9 with TRBJ2-1; TRBD2 agrees at 7 bases. This CDR3 has 15 residues. CDR1 and CDR2 (germline): SGDLS, YYNGEE. The J segment lost 6 bases and the V segment lost 6 bases, leaving 12 bases of the junction unmatched.

This chain joins TRBV19 and TRBJ2-7, with 13 bases aligning to TRBD2. This CDR3 has 15 residues. V lost 8 bases to trimming and J lost 2 bases; unmatched junction nucleotides: 6. From germline, CDR1 is LNHDA and CDR2 SQIVND (reference sequence). For the CDR3, the DNA is TGTGCCAGTTCCCTCGGGACTAGCGGGGCCTACGAGCAGTACTTC. Translation: CASSLGTSGAYEQYF.

The chain joins TRBV12-5 to TRBJ2-7, with 8 positions matching TRBD1. The trim removed 5 bases at V and 6 bases at J, leaving 9 bases unmatched. Germline V gene lookup returns CDR1 LGHNT and CDR2 FRNRAP. This CDR3 has 14 residues. The CDR3 nucleotides read TGTGCTAGTGGTGGGACAGGATTCTCCGGCGAGCAGTACTTC. This codes for CASGGTGFSGEQYF.

A few counts support this clone. The CDR3 coding sequence is TGTGCCAGCAGTTTTTCCGGGAGCTACGAGCAGTACTTC. Encoded protein: CASSFSGSYEQYF. The J gene is TRBJ2-7, the V gene TRBV12-3 or TRBV12-4; tentative D call: TRBD2 (6 bases). Trimming took 3 bases from V and 3 from J, leaving 9 bases between them. This CDR3 comprises 13 residues.